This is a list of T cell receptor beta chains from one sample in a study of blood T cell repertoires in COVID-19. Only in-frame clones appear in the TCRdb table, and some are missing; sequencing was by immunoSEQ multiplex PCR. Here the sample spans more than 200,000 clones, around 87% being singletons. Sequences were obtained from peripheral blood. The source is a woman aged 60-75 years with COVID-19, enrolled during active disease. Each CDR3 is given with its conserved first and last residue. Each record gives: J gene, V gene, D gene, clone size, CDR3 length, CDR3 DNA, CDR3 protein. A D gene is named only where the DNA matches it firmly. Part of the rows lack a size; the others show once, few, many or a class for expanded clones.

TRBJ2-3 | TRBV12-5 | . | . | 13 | TGTGCTAGTGGTTCGAGAGATACAGATACGCAGTATTTT | CASGSRDTDTQYF
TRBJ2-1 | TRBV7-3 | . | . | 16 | TGTGCCAGCAGCTTAAATAGCGGCGGAATGTACAATGAGCAGTTCTTC | CASSLNSGGMYNEQFF
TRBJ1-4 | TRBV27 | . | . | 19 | TGTGCCAGCAGTTTATCGGGGGGGTTGCGTGAGATAGATTGGGAAAAACTGTTTTTT | CASSLSGGLREIDWEKLFF
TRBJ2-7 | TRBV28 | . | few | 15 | TGTGCCAGCACCGCAGGTGGCAGAAAAGCCTACGAGCAGTACTTC | CASTAGGRKAYEQYF
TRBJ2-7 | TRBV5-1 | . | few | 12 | TGCGCCAGCAGCTTCCCGTCGCGCGAGCAGTACTTC | CASSFPSREQYF
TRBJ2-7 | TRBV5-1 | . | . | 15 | TGCGCCAGCAGCTTGGTTGGGGGCGGCTCCTACGAGCAGTACTTC | CASSLVGGGSYEQYF
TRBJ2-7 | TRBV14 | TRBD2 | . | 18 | TGTGCCAGCAGCCATTCCAGCGGGAGGCCGACGCGTATCAACGAGCAGTACTTC | CASSHSSGRPTRINEQYF
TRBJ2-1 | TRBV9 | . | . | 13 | TGTGCCAGCAGCGTAGACCGAGCATCGGAGCAGTTCTTC | CASSVDRASEQFF
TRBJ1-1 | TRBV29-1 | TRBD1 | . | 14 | TGCAGCGTCCTGGGACAGGGGAGGGGCACTGAAGCTTTCTTT | CSVLGQGRGTEAFF
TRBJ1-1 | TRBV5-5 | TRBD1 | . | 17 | TGTGCCAGCAGCTCGGGACAGGGGTTTGGGTTTGGGACTGAAGCTTTCTTT | CASSSGQGFGFGTEAFF
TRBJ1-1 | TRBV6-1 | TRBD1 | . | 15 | TGTGCCAGCAGTGAAGCAGTGGCAGGGGGCCTTGAAGCTTTCTTT | CASSEAVAGGLEAFF
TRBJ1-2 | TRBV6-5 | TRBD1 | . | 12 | TGTGCCAGCACGGGACAGTGGGATGGCTACACCTTC | CASTGQWDGYTF
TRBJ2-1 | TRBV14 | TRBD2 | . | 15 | TGTGCCAGCAGCTTGCTAGCGGGAGGGAACAATGAGCAGTTCTTC | CASSLLAGGNNEQFF
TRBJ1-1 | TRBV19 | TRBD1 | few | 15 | TGTGCCAGTAGTACCCACAGGGGACGTGACACTGAAGCTTTCTTT | CASSTHRGRDTEAFF
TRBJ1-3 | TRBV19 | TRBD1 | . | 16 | TGTGCCAGTAGTTCGAGACAGGGAACTTCTGGAAACACCATATATTTT | CASSSRQGTSGNTIYF
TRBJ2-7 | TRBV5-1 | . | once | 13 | TGCGCCAGCAGCTTCGGGAGCTCCTACGAGCAGTACTTC | CASSFGSSYEQYF
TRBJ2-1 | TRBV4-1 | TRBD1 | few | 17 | TGCGCCAGCAGCCAAGATAGGCGTCAGGGGGCCAGGAATGAGCAGTTCTTC | CASSQDRRQGARNEQFF
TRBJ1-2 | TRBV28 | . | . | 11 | TGTGCCAGCAGTTCCCGACAGGGCTACACCTTC | CASSSRQGYTF
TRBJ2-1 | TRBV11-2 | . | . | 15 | TGTGCCAGCAGAACAACTAGGGGGAGAATAAATGAGCAGTTCTTC | CASRTTRGRINEQFF
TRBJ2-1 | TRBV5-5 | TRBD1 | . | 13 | TGTGCCAGCAGCCGTGACAGGGGGGACCAGCAGTTCTTC | CASSRDRGDQQFF
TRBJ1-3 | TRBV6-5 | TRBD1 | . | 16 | TGTGCCAGCAGTTCCGCGACAGGGAGCTCTGGAAACACCATATATTTT | CASSSATGSSGNTIYF
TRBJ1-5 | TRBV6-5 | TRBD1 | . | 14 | TGTGCCAGCAGGCAGGGACAGACCAATCAGCCCCAGCATTTT | CASRQGQTNQPQHF
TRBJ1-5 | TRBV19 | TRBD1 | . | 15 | TGTGCCAGTAGCCCAACGACAGGGTGGGTTCAGCCCCAGCATTTT | CASSPTTGWVQPQHF
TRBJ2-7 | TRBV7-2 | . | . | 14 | TGTGCCAGCAGCTTAGCGCCGGGGTCGTCTCGCCAGTACTTC | CASSLAPGSSRQYF
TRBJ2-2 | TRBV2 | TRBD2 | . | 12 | TGTGCCAGCAACGCGGGAGCCGGGGAGCTGTTTTTT | CASNAGAGELFF
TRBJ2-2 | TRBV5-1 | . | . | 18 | TGCGCCAGCAGCTTGGACAGGCGGGGCGTAGGGAACACCGGGGAGCTGTTTTTT | CASSLDRRGVGNTGELFF
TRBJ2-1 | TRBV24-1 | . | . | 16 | TGTGCCACCAGTGATCCATCCTCCGGGAGAAGGAATGAGCAGTTCTTC | CATSDPSSGRRNEQFF
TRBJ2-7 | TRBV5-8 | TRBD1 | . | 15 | TGTGCCAGCAGCTTGACAGGGGGCGCAGGATACGAGCAGTACTTC | CASSLTGGAGYEQYF
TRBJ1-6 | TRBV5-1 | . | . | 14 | TGCGCCAGCAGCTTGTTACAGGGAAATTCACCCCTCCACTTT | CASSLLQGNSPLHF
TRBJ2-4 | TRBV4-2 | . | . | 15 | TGTGCCAGCAGCCCTACGCTAGGGGCCGGAAACATTCAGTACTTC | CASSPTLGAGNIQYF
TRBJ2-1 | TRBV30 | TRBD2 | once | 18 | TGTGCCTGTGGGGGACTAGCGGGAGGCTCGGGTTCCTACAATGAGCAGTTCTTC | CACGGLAGGSGSYNEQFF
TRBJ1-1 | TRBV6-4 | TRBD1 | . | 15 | TGTGCCAGCAGCCCCGAGACAGGGGTATCCACTGAAGCTTTCTTT | CASSPETGVSTEAFF
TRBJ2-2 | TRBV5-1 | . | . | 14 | TGCGCCAGCGGACAGCCTAACTCCGCCGGGGAGCTGTTTTTT | CASGQPNSAGELFF
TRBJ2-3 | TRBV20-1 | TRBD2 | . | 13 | TGCAGTGCTAGTGGGCGGGGGACAGATACGCAGTATTTT | CSASGRGTDTQYF
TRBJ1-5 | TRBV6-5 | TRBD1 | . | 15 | TGTGCCAGCGAGAGCCGACAGGGGTACAATCAGCCCCAGCATTTT | CASESRQGYNQPQHF
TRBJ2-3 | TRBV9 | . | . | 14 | TGTGCCAGCAGCGCCGGACAGTACACAGATACGCAGTATTTT | CASSAGQYTDTQYF
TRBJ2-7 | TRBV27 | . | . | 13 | TGTGCCAGCAGTTTCCTTGCGGGCTACGAGCAGTACTTC | CASSFLAGYEQYF
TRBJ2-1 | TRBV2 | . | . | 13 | TGTGCCAGCCGATCGCTAGCCTACAATGAGCAGTTCTTC | CASRSLAYNEQFF
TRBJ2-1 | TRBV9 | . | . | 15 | TGTGCCAGCAGCGTAGGTAGCGGATCCTACAATGAGCAGTTCTTC | CASSVGSGSYNEQFF
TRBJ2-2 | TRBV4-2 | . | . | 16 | TGTGCCAGCAGCCAAGATGGAAGGGGAAACACCGGGGAGCTGTTTTTT | CASSQDGRGNTGELFF
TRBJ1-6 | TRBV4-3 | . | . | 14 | TGCGCCAGCAGCCAAGTGGGGACTTTCCCACCCCTCCACTTT | CASSQVGTFPPLHF
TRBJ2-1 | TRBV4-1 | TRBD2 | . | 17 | TGCGCCAGCAGCCAAGAGGGGGGACTAGCGAGTTACAATGAGCAGTTCTTC | CASSQEGGLASYNEQFF
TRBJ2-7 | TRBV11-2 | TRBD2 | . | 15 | TGTGCCAGCAGCTTATGGACTAGTGGGGTGGGGGAGCAGTACTTC | CASSLWTSGVGEQYF
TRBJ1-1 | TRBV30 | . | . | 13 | TGTGCCTGGAGTCTGGTAGGGGGCACTGAAGCTTTCTTT | CAWSLVGGTEAFF
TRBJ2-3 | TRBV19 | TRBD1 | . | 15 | TGTGCCAGTAGTAGGGGGACAGGGGGCACAGATACGCAGTATTTT | CASSRGTGGTDTQYF
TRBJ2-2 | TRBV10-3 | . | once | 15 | TGTGCCATCAGTGCGAGCCGGGACAACCAAGGGGAGCTGTTTTTT | CAISASRDNQGELFF
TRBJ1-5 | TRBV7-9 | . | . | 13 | TGTGCCAGCAGTTCGCCGGGTCAGCAGCCCCAGCATTTT | CASSSPGQQPQHF
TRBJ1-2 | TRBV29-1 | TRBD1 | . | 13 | TGCAGCGTACCCGGGACAGGCAGCTATGGCTACACCTTC | CSVPGTGSYGYTF
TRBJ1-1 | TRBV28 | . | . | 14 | TGTGCCAGCAGCCATAACGGGGGGAACACTGAAGCTTTCTTT | CASSHNGGNTEAFF
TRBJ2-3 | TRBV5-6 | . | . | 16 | TGTGCCAGCAGCCAAATTAGCGGAGCTAGCACAGATACGCAGTATTTT | CASSQISGASTDTQYF